The sequence of this T cell receptor (beta chain) was determined in a study of tumor-infiltrating lymphocytes in primary liver carcinoma. cDNA specific to TCR beta was made from 450 to 500 ng of total RNA, with a constant-region primer employed for priming. Nested multiplex PCR, run for three rounds with slightly modified ARM-PCR, yielded TCR beta libraries. The two initial PCR rounds, nine to eleven cycles each, used TRBV1-TRBV30 forward and C-beta reverse primers. TCRdb re-called the multiplex PCR reads with MiXCR, one entry per CDR3 protein. The table includes around 40,000 distinct CDR3 sequences, approximately 70% detected once. Notes on this clonotype: Its antigen is undetermined. The CDR3 ends on some other residue instead of the conserved phenylalanine or tryptophan, so this is likely a read error. No DNA is shown, since the ends of the CDR3 on it are uncertain; the CDR3 is the one TCRdb lists.

From its first to its last residue, the CDR3 has 11 amino acids. Germline V gene lookup returns CDR1 LGHNA and CDR2 YNFKEQ. Investigators took RNA and DNA out together from 20-30 mg of unsorted bulk tissue. Every patient in the cohort had a primary liver carcinoma. That carcinoma was treated by surgical resection. Overall study findings and caveats: Tumor-adjacent and tumor-blood pairs shared a smaller degree of overlap than tumor region pairs. Significantly greater top-250-clone fractions characterized tumors relative to blood (p = 0.039). Only about 7-24% of top clones appeared in all five tumor regions.

This sequence originates from a man between 40 and 49 years old with primary liver carcinoma and hepatitis B virus infection. Sequenced sample: liver tumor tissue from sampling region 2. Subset noted: tumor region T2, inferior pole. The V gene is TRBV4-2, the J gene TRBJ1-1; whether TRBD1, the table's D call, matches the DNA was not checked. CDR3 region: CASSPGIEAFL.